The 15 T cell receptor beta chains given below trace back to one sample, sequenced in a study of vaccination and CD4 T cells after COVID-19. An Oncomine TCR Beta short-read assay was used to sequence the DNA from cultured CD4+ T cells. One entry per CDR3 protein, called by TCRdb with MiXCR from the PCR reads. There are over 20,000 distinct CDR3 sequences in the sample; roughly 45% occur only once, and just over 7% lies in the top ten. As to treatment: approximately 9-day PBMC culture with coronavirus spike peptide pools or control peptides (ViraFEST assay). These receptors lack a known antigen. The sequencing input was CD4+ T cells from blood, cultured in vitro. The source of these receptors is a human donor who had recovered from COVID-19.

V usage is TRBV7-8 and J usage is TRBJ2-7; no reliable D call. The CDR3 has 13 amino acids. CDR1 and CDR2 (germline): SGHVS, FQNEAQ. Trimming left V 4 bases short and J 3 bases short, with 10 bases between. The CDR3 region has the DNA TGTGCCAGCAGCTCTCGGACCGTCTACGAGCAGTACTTC. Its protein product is CASSSRTVYEQYF.

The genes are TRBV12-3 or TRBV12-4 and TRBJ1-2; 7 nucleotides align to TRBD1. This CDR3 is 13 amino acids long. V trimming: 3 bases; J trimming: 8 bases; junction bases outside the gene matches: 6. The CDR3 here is CASSLADRVGYTF. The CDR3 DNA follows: TGTGCCAGCAGTTTGGCCGACAGGGTAGGCTACACCTTC.

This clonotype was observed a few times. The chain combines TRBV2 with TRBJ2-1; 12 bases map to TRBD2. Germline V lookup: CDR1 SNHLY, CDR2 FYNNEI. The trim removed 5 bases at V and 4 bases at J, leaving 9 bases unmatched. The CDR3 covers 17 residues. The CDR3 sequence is CASSKTSGSTRYNEQFF. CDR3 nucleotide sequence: TGTGCCAGCAGTAAGACTAGCGGGAGTACGAGGTACAATGAGCAGTTCTTC.

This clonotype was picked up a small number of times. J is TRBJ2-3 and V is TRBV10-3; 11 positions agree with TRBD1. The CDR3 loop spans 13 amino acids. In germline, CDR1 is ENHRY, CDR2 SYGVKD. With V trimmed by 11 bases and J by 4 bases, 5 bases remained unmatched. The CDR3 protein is CASGGQGADTQYF. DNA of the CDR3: TGTGCCTCAGGGGGACAGGGGGCAGATACGCAGTATTTT.

CDR3 DNA: TGCAGTGCTAGAGGGGACAAAACTAACTATGGCTACACCTTC. Translating gives CSARGDKTNYGYTF. V gene TRBV20-1 combines with J gene TRBJ1-2, with a possible D match to TRBD1 (6 bases). The CDR3 is made up of 14 amino acids. CDR1 DFQATT and CDR2 SNEGSKA come from the germline V gene (reference sequence). Trimming cost V 1 base and J 0 bases, with 9 bases left between them.

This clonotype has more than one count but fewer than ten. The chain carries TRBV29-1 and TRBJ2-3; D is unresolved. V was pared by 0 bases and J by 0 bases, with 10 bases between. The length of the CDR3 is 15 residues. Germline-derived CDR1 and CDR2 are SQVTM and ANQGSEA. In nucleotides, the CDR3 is TGCAGCGTTGAAGATGCACTGTACAGCACAGATACGCAGTATTTT. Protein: CSVEDALYSTDTQYF.

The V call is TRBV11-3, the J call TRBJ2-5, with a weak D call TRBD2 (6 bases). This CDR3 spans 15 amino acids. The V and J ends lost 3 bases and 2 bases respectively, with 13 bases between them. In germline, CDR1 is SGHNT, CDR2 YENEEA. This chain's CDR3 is CASSFFGTFQETQYF. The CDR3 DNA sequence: TGTGCCAGCAGCTTCTTCGGGACTTTTCAAGAGACCCAGTACTTC.

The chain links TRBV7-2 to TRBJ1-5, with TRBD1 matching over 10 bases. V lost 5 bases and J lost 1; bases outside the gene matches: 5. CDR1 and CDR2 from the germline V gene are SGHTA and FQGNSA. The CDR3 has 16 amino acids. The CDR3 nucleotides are TGTGCCAGCAGCGGGGGACAGGGGAGCAGCAATCAGCCCCAGCATTTT. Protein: CASSGGQGSSNQPQHF. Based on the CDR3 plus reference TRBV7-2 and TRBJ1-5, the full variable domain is GAGVSQSPSNKVTEKGKDVELRCDPISGHTALYWYRQSLGQGLEFLIYFQGNSAPDKSGLPSDRFSAERTGGSVSTLTIQRTQQEDSAVYLCASSGGQGSSNQPQHFGDGTRLSIL.

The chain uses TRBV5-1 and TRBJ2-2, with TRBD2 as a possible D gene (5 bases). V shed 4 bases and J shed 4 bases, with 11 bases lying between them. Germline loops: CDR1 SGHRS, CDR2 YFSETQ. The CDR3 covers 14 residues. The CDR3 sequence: CASSATGSTGELFF. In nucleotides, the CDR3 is TGCGCCAGCAGCGCAACGGGGTCCACCGGGGAGCTGTTTTTT.

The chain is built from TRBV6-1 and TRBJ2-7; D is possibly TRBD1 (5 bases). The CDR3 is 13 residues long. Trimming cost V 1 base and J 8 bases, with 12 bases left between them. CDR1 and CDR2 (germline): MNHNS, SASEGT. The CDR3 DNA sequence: TGTGCCAGCAGTGAAGTTTGGGCGGACAAGCAGTACTTC. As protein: CASSEVWADKQYF.

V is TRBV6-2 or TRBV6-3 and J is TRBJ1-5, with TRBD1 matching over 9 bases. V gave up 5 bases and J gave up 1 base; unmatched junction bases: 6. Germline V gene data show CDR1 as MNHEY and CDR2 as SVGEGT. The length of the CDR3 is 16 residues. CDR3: CASSLGTGSSNQPQHF. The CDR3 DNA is TGTGCCAGCAGTCTAGGGACAGGGTCCAGCAATCAGCCCCAGCATTTT.

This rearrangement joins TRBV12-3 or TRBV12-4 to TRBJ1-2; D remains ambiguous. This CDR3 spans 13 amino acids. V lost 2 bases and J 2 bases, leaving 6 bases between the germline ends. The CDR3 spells CASSLSNNYGYTF. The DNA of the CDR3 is TGTGCCAGCAGTTTATCGAACAACTATGGCTACACCTTC.

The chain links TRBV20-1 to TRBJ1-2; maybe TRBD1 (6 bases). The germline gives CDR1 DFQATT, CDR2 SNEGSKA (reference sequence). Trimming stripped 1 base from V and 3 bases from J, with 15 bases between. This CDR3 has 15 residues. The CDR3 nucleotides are TGCAGTGCTAGAGGAAACAGGGCGTGGGACTATGGCTACACCTTC. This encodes CSARGNRAWDYGYTF.

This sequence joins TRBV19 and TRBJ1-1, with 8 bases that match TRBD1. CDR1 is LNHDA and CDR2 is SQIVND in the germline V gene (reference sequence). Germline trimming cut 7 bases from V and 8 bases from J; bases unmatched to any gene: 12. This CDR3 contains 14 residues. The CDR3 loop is CASNIAWTGSEAFF. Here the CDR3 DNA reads TGTGCCAGTAATATTGCCTGGACAGGGTCCGAAGCTTTCTTT.

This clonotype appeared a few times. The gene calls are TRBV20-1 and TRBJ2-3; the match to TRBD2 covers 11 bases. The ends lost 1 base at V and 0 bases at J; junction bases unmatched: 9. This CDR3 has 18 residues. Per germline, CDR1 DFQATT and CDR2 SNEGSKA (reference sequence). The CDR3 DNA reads TGCAGTGCTAGAGCGGCTAGCGGGGGGAGTATTAGCACAGATACGCAGTATTTT. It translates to CSARAASGGSISTDTQYF.